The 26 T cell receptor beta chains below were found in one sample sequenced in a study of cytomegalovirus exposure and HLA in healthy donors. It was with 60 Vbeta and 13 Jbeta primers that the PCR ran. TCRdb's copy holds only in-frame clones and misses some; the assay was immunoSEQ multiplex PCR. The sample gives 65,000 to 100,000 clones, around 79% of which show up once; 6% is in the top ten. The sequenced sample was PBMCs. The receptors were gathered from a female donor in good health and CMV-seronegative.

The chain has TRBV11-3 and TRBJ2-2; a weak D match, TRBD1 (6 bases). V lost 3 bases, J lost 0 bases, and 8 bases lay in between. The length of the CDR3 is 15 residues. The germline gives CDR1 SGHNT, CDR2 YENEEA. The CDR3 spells CASSFGTTNTGELFF. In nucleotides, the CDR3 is TGTGCCAGCAGCTTTGGGACAACGAACACCGGGGAGCTGTTTTTT.

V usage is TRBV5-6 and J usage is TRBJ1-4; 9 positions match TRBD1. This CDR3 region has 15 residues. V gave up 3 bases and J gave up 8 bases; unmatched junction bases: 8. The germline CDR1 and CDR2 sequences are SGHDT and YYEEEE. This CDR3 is CASSWGTGRGEKLFF. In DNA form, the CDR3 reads TGTGCCAGCAGCTGGGGGACAGGGAGGGGAGAAAAACTGTTTTTT.

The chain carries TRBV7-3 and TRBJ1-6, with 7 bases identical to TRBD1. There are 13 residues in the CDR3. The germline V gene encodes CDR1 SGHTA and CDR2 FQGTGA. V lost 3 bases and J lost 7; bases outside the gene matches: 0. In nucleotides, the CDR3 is TGTGCCAGCAGCTTGGGACAGAATTCACCCCTCCACTTT. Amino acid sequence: CASSLGQNSPLHF.

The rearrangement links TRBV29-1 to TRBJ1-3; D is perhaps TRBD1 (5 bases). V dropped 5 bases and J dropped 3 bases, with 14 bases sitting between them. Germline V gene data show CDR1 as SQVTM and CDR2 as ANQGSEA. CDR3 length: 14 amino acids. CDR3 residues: CSVIFTGFGNTIYF. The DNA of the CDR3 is TGCAGCGTTATCTTTACAGGATTTGGAAACACCATATATTTT.

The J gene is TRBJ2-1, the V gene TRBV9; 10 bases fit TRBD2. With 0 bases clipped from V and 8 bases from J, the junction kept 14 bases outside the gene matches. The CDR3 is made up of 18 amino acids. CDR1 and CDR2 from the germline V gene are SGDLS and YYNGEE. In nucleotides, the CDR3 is TGTGCCAGCAGCGTAGAGGAGGGGCTGAGCGGGGGGGCCTATGAGCAGTTCTTC. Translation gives CASSVEEGLSGGAYEQFF.

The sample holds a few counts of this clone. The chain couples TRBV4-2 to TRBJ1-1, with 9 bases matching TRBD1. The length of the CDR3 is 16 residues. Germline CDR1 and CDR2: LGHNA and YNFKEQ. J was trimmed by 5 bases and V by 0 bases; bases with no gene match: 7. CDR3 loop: CASSQEVLGQGTEAFF. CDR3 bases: TGTGCCAGCAGCCAAGAAGTCCTCGGACAGGGGACTGAAGCTTTCTTT.

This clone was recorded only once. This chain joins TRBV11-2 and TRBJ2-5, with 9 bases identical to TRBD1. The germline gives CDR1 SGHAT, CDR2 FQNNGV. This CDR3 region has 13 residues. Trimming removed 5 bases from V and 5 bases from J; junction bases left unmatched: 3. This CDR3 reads CASSPGQGETQYF. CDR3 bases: TGTGCCAGCAGCCCGGGACAGGGTGAGACCCAGTACTTC. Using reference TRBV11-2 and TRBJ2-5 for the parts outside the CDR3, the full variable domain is EAGVAQSPRYKIIEKRQSVAFWCNPISGHATLYWYQQILGQGPKLLIQFQNNGVVDDSQLPKDRFSAERLKGVDSTLKIQPAKLEDSAVYLCASSPGQGETQYFGPGTRLLVL.

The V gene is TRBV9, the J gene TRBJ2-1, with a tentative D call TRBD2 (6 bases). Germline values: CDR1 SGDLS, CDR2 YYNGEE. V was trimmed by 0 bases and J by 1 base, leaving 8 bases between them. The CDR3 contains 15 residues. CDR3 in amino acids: CASSVGDSSYNEQFF. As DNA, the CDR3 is TGTGCCAGCAGCGTAGGGGACTCGTCCTACAATGAGCAGTTCTTC.

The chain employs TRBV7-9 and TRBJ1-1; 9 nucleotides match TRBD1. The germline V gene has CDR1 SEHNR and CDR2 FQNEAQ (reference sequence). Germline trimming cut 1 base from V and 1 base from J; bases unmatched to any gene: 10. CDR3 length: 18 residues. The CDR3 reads CASSLVPGQGSQNTEAFF. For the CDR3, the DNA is TGTGCCAGCAGCTTAGTCCCCGGACAGGGGAGCCAGAACACTGAAGCTTTCTTT.

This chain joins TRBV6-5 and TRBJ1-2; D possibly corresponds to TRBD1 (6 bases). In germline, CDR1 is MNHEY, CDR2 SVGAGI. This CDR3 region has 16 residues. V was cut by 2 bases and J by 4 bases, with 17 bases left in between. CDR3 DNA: TGTGCCAGCAGTTACGCCCAAATACAGGGATCCTATGGCTACACCTTC. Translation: CASSYAQIQGSYGYTF.

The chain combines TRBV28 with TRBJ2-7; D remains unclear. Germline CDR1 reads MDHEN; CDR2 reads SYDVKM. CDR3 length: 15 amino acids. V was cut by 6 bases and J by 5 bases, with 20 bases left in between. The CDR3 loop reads CASSPLDHSQDEQYF. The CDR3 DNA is TGTGCCAGCAGCCCCCTGGATCACTCTCAGGACGAGCAGTACTTC.

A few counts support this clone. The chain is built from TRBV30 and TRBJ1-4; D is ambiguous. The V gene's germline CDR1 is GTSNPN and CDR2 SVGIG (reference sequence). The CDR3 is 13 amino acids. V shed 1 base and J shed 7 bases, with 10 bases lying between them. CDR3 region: CAWSGVESEKLFF. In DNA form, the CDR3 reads TGTGCCTGGAGTGGAGTAGAGTCTGAAAAACTGTTTTTT.

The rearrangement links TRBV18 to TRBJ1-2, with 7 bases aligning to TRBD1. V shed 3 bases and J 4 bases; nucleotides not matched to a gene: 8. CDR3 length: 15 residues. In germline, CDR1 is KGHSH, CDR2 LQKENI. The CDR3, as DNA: TGTGCCAGCTCACCCGGACAGGCAACTTCCTATGGCTACACCTTC. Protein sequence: CASSPGQATSYGYTF.

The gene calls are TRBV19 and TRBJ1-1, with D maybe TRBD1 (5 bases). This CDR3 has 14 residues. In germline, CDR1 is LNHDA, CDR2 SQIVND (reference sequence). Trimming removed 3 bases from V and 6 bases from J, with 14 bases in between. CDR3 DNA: TGTGCCAGTAGTATTACGGGGGGTATCGCTGAAGCTTTCTTT. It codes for CASSITGGIAEAFF.

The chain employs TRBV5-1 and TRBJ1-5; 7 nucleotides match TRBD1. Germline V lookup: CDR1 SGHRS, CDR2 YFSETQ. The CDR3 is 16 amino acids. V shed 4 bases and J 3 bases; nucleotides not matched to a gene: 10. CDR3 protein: CASSPGQGGNNQPQHF. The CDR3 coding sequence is TGCGCCAGCAGCCCCGGGCAGGGGGGTAACAATCAGCCCCAGCATTTT.

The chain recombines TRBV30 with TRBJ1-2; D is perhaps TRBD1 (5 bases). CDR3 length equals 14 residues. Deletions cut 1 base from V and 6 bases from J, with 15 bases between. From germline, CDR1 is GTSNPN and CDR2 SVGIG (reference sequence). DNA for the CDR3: TGTGCCTGGAGTGAAGGGAGGGGAGGAGATGGCTACACCTTC. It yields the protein CAWSEGRGGDGYTF.

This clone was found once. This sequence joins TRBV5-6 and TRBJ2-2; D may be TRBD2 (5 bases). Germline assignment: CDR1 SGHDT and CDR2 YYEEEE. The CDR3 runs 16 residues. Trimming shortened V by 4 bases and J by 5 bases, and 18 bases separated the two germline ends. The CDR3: CASSPVGLAVTGELFF. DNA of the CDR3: TGTGCCAGCAGCCCGGTAGGGCTAGCAGTAACCGGGGAGCTGTTTTTT. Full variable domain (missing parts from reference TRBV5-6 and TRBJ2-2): DAGVTQSPTHLIKTRGQQVTLRCSPKSGHDTVSWYQQALGQGPQFIFQYYEEEERQRGNFPDRFSGHQFPNYSSELNVNALLLGDSALYLCASSPVGLAVTGELFFGEGSRLTVL.

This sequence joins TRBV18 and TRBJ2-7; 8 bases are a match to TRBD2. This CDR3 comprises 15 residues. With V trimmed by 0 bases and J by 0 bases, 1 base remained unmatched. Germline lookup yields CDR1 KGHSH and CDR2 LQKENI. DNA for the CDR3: TGTGCCAGCTCACCACCCAGCGGGAGCTCCTACGAGCAGTACTTC. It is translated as CASSPPSGSSYEQYF. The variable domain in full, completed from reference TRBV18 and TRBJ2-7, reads NAGVMQNPRHLVRRRGQEARLRCSPMKGHSHVYWYRQLPEEGLKFMVYLQKENIIDESGMPKERFSAEFPKEGPSILRIQQVVRGDSAAYFCASSPPSGSSYEQYFGPGTRLTVT.

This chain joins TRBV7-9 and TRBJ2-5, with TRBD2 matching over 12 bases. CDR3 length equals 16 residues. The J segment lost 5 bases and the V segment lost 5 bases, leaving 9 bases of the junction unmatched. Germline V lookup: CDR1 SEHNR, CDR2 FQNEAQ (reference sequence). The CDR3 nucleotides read TGTGCCAGCAGCCGATCGACTAGCGGGAGCGAGGAGACCCAGTACTTC. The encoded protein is CASSRSTSGSEETQYF.

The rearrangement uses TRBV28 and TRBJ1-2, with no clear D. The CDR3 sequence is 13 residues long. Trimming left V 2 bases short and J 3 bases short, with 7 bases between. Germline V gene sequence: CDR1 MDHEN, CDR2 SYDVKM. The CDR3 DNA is TGTGCCAGCAGTTTAGGGAGCGACTATGGCTACACCTTC. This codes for CASSLGSDYGYTF.

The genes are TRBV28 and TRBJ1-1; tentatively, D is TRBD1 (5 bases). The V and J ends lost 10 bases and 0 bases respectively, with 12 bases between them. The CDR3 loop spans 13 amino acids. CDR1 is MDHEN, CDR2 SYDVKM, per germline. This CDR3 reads CATRRGLNTEAFF. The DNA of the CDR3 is TGTGCCACCCGGCGGGGGTTGAACACTGAAGCTTTCTTT.

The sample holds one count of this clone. The CDR3: CASKRVAGGEETQYF. The CDR3 DNA reads TGTGCCAGCAAGCGGGTAGCGGGAGGAGAAGAGACCCAGTACTTC. The chain recombines TRBV7-6 with TRBJ2-5; 10 positions match TRBD2. The CDR3 has 15 residues. The trim removed 7 bases at V and 3 bases at J, leaving 8 bases unmatched. Germline V gene data show CDR1 as SGHVS and CDR2 as FNYEAQ.

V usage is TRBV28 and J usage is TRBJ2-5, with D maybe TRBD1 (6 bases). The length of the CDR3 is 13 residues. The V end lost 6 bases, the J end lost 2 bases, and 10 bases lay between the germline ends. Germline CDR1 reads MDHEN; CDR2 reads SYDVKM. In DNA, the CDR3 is TGTGCCAGCAGACGGACAGCGCAAGAGACCCAGTACTTC. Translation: CASRRTAQETQYF.

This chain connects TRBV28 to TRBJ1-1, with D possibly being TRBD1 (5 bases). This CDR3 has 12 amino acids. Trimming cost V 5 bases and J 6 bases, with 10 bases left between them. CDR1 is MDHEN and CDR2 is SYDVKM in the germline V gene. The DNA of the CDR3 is TGTGCCAGCAGTCGCGCGGGGGCTGAAGCTTTCTTT. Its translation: CASSRAGAEAFF. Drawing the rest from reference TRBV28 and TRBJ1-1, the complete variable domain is DVKVTQSSRYLVKRTGEKVFLECVQDMDHENMFWYRQDPGLGLRLIYFSYDVKMKEKGDIPEGYSVSREKKERFSLILESASTNQTSMYLCASSRAGAEAFFGQGTRLTVV.

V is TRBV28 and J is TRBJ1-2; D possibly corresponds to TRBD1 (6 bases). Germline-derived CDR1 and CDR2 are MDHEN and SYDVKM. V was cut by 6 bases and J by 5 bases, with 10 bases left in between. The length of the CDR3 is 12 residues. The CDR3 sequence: CASRLGGYGYTF. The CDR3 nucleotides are TGTGCCAGCAGATTAGGGGGGTATGGCTACACCTTC.

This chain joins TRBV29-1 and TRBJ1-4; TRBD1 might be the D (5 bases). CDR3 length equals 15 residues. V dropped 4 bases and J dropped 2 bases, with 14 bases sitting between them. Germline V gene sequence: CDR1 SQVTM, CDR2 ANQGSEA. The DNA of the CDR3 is TGCAGCGTTGCGGTCGAGGGGAGGACTAATGAAAAACTGTTTTTT. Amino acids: CSVAVEGRTNEKLFF.